Shown below are 22 T cell receptor beta chains from a single sample sequenced in a study of CXCR3-negative and CXCR3-positive naive CD8 T cells. All TRB cDNA libraries came from 5' RACE performed with UMI labels. TCRdb re-called the 5' RACE reads and catalogs CDR3 proteins one per entry, DNA excluded. The sample features 70,000 to 95,000 distinct CDR3 sequences, with 1.7% in its top ten. Sequenced: naive CXCR3- CD8+ T cells from blood. Subset denoted: CD45RO-CCR7+CD27+CD95- naive CD8+ T cells lacking CXCR3 (TNR3-). Receptor source: a human donor in good health. Some clones in this sample may be carry-over from other donors' samples.

V is TRBV12-3 or TRBV12-4 and J is TRBJ2-7; TCRdb calls TRBD1, which cannot be checked without DNA. CDR3 length equals 16 residues. CDR3 region: CASSFEGGLDSYEQYF.

The genes are TRBV11-2 and TRBJ2-3; as DNA is missing, the TRBD2 call by TCRdb cannot be tested. Per the germline V gene, CDR1 is SGHAT and CDR2 is FQNNGV. The CDR3 runs 13 residues. The CDR3 loop is CASSLESPDTQYF.

V and J are TRBV28 and TRBJ2-5; with no DNA, the TCRdb D assignment of TRBD1 cannot be verified. The CDR3 has 14 residues. The germline V gene has CDR1 MDHEN and CDR2 SYDVKM. Here the CDR3 reads CASRTGQGTETQYF.

The gene calls are TRBV7-2 and TRBJ2-5. The CDR3 is made up of 17 amino acids. In germline, CDR1 is SGHTA, CDR2 FQGNSA. CDR3 residues: CASSLPIVGVPQETQYF. Complete variable domain (other parts from reference TRBV7-2 and TRBJ2-5): GAGVSQSPSNKVTEKGKDVELRCDPISGHTALYWYRQSLGQGLEFLIYFQGNSAPDKSGLPSDRFSAERTGGSVSTLTIQRTQQEDSAVYLCASSLPIVGVPQETQYFGPGTRLLVL.

CDR3 loop: CASSLVSRAYEQYF. The gene calls are TRBV7-2 and TRBJ2-7; without DNA, the TCRdb call of TRBD1 cannot be checked. CDR3 length: 14 amino acids. Looked up from germline, CDR1 is SGHTA and CDR2 is FQGNSA. Full variable domain (remainder filled in from reference TRBV7-2 and TRBJ2-7): GAGVSQSPSNKVTEKGKDVELRCDPISGHTALYWYRQSLGQGLEFLIYFQGNSAPDKSGLPSDRFSAERTGGSVSTLTIQRTQQEDSAVYLCASSLVSRAYEQYFGPGTRLTVT.

The chain joins TRBV20-1 to TRBJ2-5. CDR1 is DFQATT and CDR2 is SNEGSKA in the germline V gene (reference sequence). This CDR3 has 14 residues. The CDR3 is CSARDTSGKETQYF.

The V gene is TRBV28, the J gene TRBJ2-5; TCRdb names TRBD2, which stays unverified in the absence of DNA. The CDR3 contains 16 residues. CDR1 and CDR2 from the germline V gene are MDHEN and SYDVKM. CDR3 sequence: CASNDRAGGPYETQYF.

The chain couples TRBV5-1 to TRBJ2-7; TCRdb's D call, TRBD2, is unchecked because there is no DNA. The germline V gene has CDR1 SGHRS and CDR2 YFSETQ. This CDR3 is 13 amino acids long. CDR3 region: CASSTDSGSQQYF.

This rearrangement joins TRBV5-1 to TRBJ2-1. The CDR3 is 16 amino acids. Germline lookup yields CDR1 SGHRS and CDR2 YFSETQ. The CDR3 sequence: CASSLGVGGSYNEQFF.

The genes are TRBV29-1 and TRBJ2-3; TCRdb returns TRBD1, unconfirmable since there is no DNA. Germline CDR1 is SQVTM and CDR2 is ANQGSEA. This CDR3 spans 15 amino acids. CDR3 amino acids: CSVEAADPGPDTQYF.

V and J are TRBV7-9 and TRBJ1-1. This CDR3 is built from 11 residues. The V gene's germline CDR1 is SEHNR and CDR2 FQNEAQ (reference sequence). The CDR3 here is CASSLDTEAFF.

The chain links TRBV15 to TRBJ1-2. The CDR3 covers 15 residues. The V gene's germline CDR1 is LNHNV and CDR2 YYDKDF (reference sequence). The CDR3 sequence is CATSSGATPNYGYTF.

The rearrangement uses TRBV13 and TRBJ2-2; TCRdb indicates TRBD2, and absent DNA this call remains unverified. Germline CDR1 PRHDT, CDR2 FYEKMQ (reference sequence). The CDR3 has 16 amino acids. The CDR3 region is CASSFSLAENTGELFF.

The genes are TRBV11-2 and TRBJ2-1; TCRdb calls TRBD2, which cannot be checked without DNA. The CDR3 extends over 18 amino acids. Germline V CDR1 and CDR2: SGHAT, FQNNGV. This chain's CDR3 is CASSLVPGLAGEANEQFF.

The chain couples TRBV20-1 to TRBJ1-5; without DNA, the TCRdb call of TRBD1 cannot be checked. This CDR3 region has 15 residues. CDR1 is DFQATT, CDR2 SNEGSKA, per germline (reference sequence). The CDR3 sequence is CSARPGQAYNQPQHF.

The chain combines TRBV6-5 with TRBJ2-3; with no DNA, the TCRdb D assignment of TRBD1 cannot be verified. CDR3 size: 13 residues. CDR1 is MNHEY, CDR2 SVGAGI, per germline. CDR3 sequence reads: CASRPQGTDTQYF.

The chain couples TRBV7-8 to TRBJ2-5; the TRBD2 assignment by TCRdb is unverifiable without DNA. Germline V gene sequence: CDR1 SGHVS, CDR2 FQNEAQ. The CDR3 spans 20 residues. CDR3 sequence reads: CASSLASSASGGAHQETQYF.

The chain links TRBV29-1 to TRBJ2-2; TCRdb's assignment of TRBD1 cannot be checked, as there is no DNA. The CDR3 has 17 residues. Looked up from germline, CDR1 is SQVTM and CDR2 is ANQGSEA. CDR3 in amino acids: CSVEDSGTSTDTGELFF.

The V gene is TRBV7-6, the J gene TRBJ2-1; the TCRdb D gene call, TRBD1, has no DNA to confirm it. The CDR3 is 17 amino acids. In germline, CDR1 is SGHVS, CDR2 FNYEAQ. CDR3 protein: CASSLVGSGYPGNEQFF.

The chain recombines TRBV4-3 with TRBJ1-1. The length of the CDR3 is 15 residues. Germline V gives CDR1 LGHNA, CDR2 YSLEER. The CDR3 sequence is CASSPNWAGPTEAFF.

V and J are TRBV6-2 or TRBV6-3 and TRBJ1-2; TCRdb designates TRBD1, a call that cannot be tested without DNA. CDR1 and CDR2 from the germline V gene are MNHEY and SVGEGT. The CDR3 is 15 residues long. This chain's CDR3 is CASSYSIGTGDGYTF.

The chain combines TRBV9 with TRBJ2-1; TCRdb's D call of TRBD2 is untestable without DNA. Looked up from germline, CDR1 is SGDLS and CDR2 is YYNGEE. The length of the CDR3 is 17 residues. The CDR3 here is CASSYPLNDTTGNEQFF.